This is a list of T cell receptor beta chains from one sample in a study of blood T cell repertoires in COVID-19. Data came from immunoSEQ multiplex PCR; TCRdb stores just in-frame clones and leaves some out. The data contain tens of thousands of clones, 65% to 90% of them seen just once; the ten biggest clones take up about 17%. Sequenced input: peripheral blood. All receptors come from a woman aged 80 or over with active or convalescent COVID-19. Both conserved end residues are part of each CDR3. A D gene is named only where the DNA matches it firmly. Clone size is given for some rows only: seen once, a few or many times, or a class if the clone is expanded.

J: TRBJ2-1; size: NA; D: TRBD2; V: TRBV7-9; CDR3: CASSLDPVAGGPRNEQFF; DNA: TGTGCCAGCAGCTTAGATCCCGTGGCGGGAGGGCCGAGGAATGAGCAGTTCTTC
J: TRBJ1-2; size: NA; D: TRBD1; V: TRBV4-3; CDR3: CASSQGRSRGNYGYTF; DNA: TGCGCCAGCAGCCAAGGACGGAGCAGGGGGAACTATGGCTACACCTTC
J: TRBJ2-6; size: once; D: TRBD1; V: TRBV4-1; CDR3: CASSQPYGQATSGANVLTF; DNA: TGCGCCAGCAGCCAACCTTACGGACAGGCCACCTCTGGGGCCAACGTCCTGACTTTC
J: TRBJ1-1; size: NA; D: NA; V: TRBV5-6; CDR3: CASSLLEEDDTEAFF; DNA: TGTGCCAGCAGCTTGTTAGAGGAGGACGACACTGAAGCTTTCTTT
J: TRBJ1-1; size: NA; D: TRBD1; V: TRBV5-5; CDR3: CASRKGQGGTEAFF; DNA: TGTGCCAGCAGAAAAGGACAGGGTGGCACTGAAGCTTTCTTT
J: TRBJ2-5; size: NA; D: NA; V: TRBV18; CDR3: CASSPWRNQETQYF; DNA: TGTGCCAGCTCACCTTGGCGGAACCAAGAGACCCAGTACTTC
J: TRBJ1-1; size: NA; D: NA; V: TRBV27; CDR3: CASRRFGGGTEAFF; DNA: TGTGCCAGCAGGAGGTTCGGGGGTGGAACTGAAGCTTTCTTT
J: TRBJ1-2; size: NA; D: TRBD1; V: TRBV10-1; CDR3: CASSGPGDRSNYGYTF; DNA: TGCGCCAGCAGTGGCCCGGGGGACAGATCTAACTATGGCTACACCTTC
J: TRBJ2-6; size: NA; D: TRBD2; V: TRBV3-1/TRBV3-2; CDR3: CASSQASGRFSGANVLTF; DNA: TGTGCCAGCAGCCAAGCTAGCGGGAGGTTCTCTGGGGCCAACGTCCTGACTTTC
J: TRBJ1-2; size: few; D: NA; V: TRBV2; CDR3: CASGRDTLYGYTF; DNA: TGTGCCAGCGGCCGAGACACTCTCTATGGCTACACCTTC
J: TRBJ1-5; size: NA; D: TRBD1; V: TRBV19; CDR3: CASRPRDRVSQPQHF; DNA: TGTGCCAGTAGACCCCGGGACAGGGTCAGCCAGCCCCAGCATTTT
J: TRBJ2-1; size: few; D: TRBD2; V: TRBV6-6; CDR3: CASTLAGSRYNEQFF; DNA: TGTGCCAGCACCCTAGCGGGATCACGCTACAATGAGCAGTTCTTC
J: TRBJ1-4; size: NA; D: TRBD1; V: TRBV6-5; CDR3: CASSYVGTGGDEKLFF; DNA: TGTGCCAGCAGTTACGTGGGGACAGGGGGAGATGAAAAACTGTTTTTT
J: TRBJ1-5; size: NA; D: NA; V: TRBV5-3; CDR3: CARSLNRLGRINQPQHF; DNA: TGTGCCAGAAGCTTGAATCGTCTCGGGAGAATCAATCAGCCCCAGCATTTT
J: TRBJ2-3; size: NA; D: NA; V: TRBV24-1; CDR3: CATNERVTDTQYF; DNA: TGTGCCACCAATGAGAGAGTCACAGATACGCAGTATTTT
J: TRBJ2-2; size: NA; D: NA; V: TRBV5-8; CDR3: CASVATGELFF; DNA: TGTGCCAGCGTGGCCACCGGGGAGCTGTTTTTT
J: TRBJ2-1; size: once; D: TRBD1; V: TRBV3-1/TRBV3-2; CDR3: CASSQLGQNNEQFF; DNA: TGTGCCAGCAGCCAACTGGGACAGAACAATGAGCAGTTCTTC
J: TRBJ1-4; size: NA; D: NA; V: TRBV7-8; CDR3: CASSLGATVEKLFF; DNA: TGTGCCAGCAGCTTAGGAGCGACCGTTGAAAAACTGTTTTTT
J: TRBJ1-2; size: NA; D: TRBD1; V: TRBV10-3; CDR3: CAISELMGQGKDGYTF; DNA: TGTGCCATCAGTGAGCTTATGGGACAGGGAAAGGATGGCTACACCTTC
J: TRBJ2-7; size: NA; D: TRBD1; V: TRBV9; CDR3: CASSVGQAIYEQYF; DNA: TGTGCCAGCAGCGTGGGACAGGCCATCTACGAGCAGTACTTC
J: TRBJ1-5; size: NA; D: NA; V: TRBV7-2; CDR3: CASSLKVTGSHQPQHF; DNA: TGTGCCAGCAGCTTAAAGGTCACAGGGAGTCATCAGCCCCAGCATTTT
J: TRBJ2-1; size: NA; D: NA; V: TRBV2; CDR3: CASSGESTGYEQFF; DNA: TGTGCCAGCAGTGGGGAGTCTACAGGGTATGAGCAGTTCTTC
J: TRBJ2-5; size: NA; D: TRBD2; V: TRBV5-1; CDR3: CASSWGRGKETQYF; DNA: TGCGCCAGCAGCTGGGGGAGGGGCAAAGAGACCCAGTACTTC
J: TRBJ1-1; size: NA; D: NA; V: TRBV2; CDR3: CASSTTNGTPNEAFF; DNA: TGTGCCAGCAGTACGACAAACGGGACACCCAATGAAGCTTTCTTT
J: TRBJ1-1; size: NA; D: TRBD1; V: TRBV29-1; CDR3: CSVLRGPNTEAFF; DNA: TGCAGCGTTTTGAGGGGGCCGAACACTGAAGCTTTCTTT
J: TRBJ1-2; size: NA; D: NA; V: TRBV7-2; CDR3: CASSSPRGLPNYGYTF; DNA: TGTGCCAGCAGCTCACCGCGGGGGCTACCTAACTATGGCTACACCTTC
J: TRBJ2-3; size: NA; D: NA; V: TRBV5-1; CDR3: CASSLAGGLAATQYF; DNA: TGCGCCAGCAGCTTGGCCGGCGGGCTCGCAGCTACGCAGTATTTT
J: TRBJ1-5; size: NA; D: NA; V: TRBV6-1; CDR3: CASSVKKGQGSNQPQHF; DNA: TGTGCCAGCAGTGTCAAGAAGGGGCAGGGGAGCAATCAGCCCCAGCATTTT
J: TRBJ2-1; size: NA; D: NA; V: TRBV29-1; CDR3: CSVEDPGALSYNEQFF; DNA: TGCAGCGTTGAAGATCCCGGAGCACTCTCCTACAATGAGCAGTTCTTC
J: TRBJ2-1; size: NA; D: NA; V: TRBV4-1; CDR3: CASSQNPASGYNEQFF; DNA: TGCGCCAGCAGCCAGAATCCCGCCTCGGGTTACAATGAGCAGTTCTTC
J: TRBJ2-7; size: NA; D: NA; V: TRBV11-2; CDR3: CASSGTGSPASGEQYF; DNA: TGTGCCAGCAGCGGAACCGGGTCCCCAGCATCTGGCGAGCAGTACTTC
J: TRBJ2-7; size: NA; D: TRBD2; V: TRBV3-1/TRBV3-2; CDR3: CASSQSASGALEQYF; DNA: TGTGCCAGCAGCCAGAGTGCCAGCGGGGCTCTCGAGCAGTACTTC